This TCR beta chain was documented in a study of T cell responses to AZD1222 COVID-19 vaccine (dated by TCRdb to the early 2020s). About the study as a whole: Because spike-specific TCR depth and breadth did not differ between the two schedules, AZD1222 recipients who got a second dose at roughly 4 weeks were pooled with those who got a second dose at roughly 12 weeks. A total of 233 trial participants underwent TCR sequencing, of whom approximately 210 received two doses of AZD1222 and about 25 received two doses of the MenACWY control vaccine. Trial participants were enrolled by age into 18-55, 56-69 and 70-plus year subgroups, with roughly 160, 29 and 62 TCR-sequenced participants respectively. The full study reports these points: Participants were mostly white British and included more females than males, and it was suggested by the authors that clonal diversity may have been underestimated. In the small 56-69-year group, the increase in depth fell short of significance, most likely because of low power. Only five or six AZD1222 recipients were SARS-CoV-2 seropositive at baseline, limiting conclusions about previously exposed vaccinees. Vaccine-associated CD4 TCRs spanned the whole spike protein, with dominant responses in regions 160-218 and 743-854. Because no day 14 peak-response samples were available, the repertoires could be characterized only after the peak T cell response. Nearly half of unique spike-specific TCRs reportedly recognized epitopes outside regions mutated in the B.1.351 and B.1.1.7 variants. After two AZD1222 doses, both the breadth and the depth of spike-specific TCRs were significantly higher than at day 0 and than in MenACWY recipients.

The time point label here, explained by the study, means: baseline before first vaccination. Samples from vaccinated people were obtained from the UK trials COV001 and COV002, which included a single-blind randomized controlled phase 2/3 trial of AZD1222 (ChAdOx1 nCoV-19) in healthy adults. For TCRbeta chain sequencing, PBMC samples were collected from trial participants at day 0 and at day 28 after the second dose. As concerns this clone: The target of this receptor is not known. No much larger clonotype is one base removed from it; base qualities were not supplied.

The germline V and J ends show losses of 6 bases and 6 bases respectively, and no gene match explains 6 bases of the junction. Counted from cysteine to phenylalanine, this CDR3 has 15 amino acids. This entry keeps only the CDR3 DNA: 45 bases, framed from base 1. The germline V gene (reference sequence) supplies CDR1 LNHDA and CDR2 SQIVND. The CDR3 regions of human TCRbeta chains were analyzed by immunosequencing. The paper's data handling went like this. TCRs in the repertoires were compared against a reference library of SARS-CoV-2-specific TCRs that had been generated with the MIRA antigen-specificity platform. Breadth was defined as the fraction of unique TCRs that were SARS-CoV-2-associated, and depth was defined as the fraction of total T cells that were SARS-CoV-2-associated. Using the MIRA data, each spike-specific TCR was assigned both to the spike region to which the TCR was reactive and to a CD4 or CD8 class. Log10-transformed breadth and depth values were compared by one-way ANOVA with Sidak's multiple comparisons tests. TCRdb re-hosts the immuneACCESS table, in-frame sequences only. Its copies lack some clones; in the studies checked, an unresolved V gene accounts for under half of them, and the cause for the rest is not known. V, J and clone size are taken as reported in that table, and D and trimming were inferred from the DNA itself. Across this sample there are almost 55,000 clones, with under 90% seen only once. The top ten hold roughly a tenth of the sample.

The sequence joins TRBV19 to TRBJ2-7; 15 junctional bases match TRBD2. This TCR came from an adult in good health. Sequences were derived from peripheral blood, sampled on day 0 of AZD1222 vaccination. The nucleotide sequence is TGTGCCAGTAGCCAAGCGGGACTAGCGGGAGGCGAGCAGTACTTC. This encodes CASSQAGLAGGEQYF.